These 17 T cell receptor beta chains came from one sample sequenced in a study of sequential checkpoint blockade in melanoma. Assay: immunoSEQ multiplex PCR; the TCRdb copy retains only in-frame clones and omits some. The repertoire has fewer than 7,000 clones, under 60% of them found once; the top ten carry around 45%. Noted treatment: randomized to nivolumab then ipilimumab (arm A) or the reverse (arm B). Sequencing was performed on CD8+ T cells sorted from blood (inferred from file names), taken from a patient given nivolumab and ipilimumab in sequence. The receptors here all came from a human donor with melanoma.

The chain recombines TRBV6-1 with TRBJ1-2, with D perhaps matching TRBD1 (5 bases). This CDR3 spans 13 amino acids. V lost 5 bases and J 11 bases, leaving 18 bases between the germline ends. Per the germline V gene, CDR1 is MNHNS and CDR2 is SASEGT. Here the CDR3 reads CASSSAGGEGYTF. CDR3 in DNA: TGTGCCAGCAGTTCCGCGGGGGGAGAGGGTTACACCTTC.

This clone was observed a single time. The chain uses TRBV4-2 and TRBJ2-7; D might be TRBD1 (7 bases). CDR1 LGHNA and CDR2 YNFKEQ come from the germline V gene. V was cut by 2 bases and J by 6 bases, with 17 bases left in between. This CDR3 spans 15 amino acids. The CDR3 sequence: CASSQLLLQGGEQYF. CDR3 DNA: TGTGCCAGCAGCCAACTACTCCTTCAGGGGGGCGAGCAGTACTTC.

The chain uses TRBV6-5 and TRBJ1-1; D unclear. CDR1 and CDR2 (germline): MNHEY, SVGAGI. The CDR3 runs 11 residues. Trimming cost V 8 bases and J 5 bases, with 9 bases left between them. The CDR3 protein is CASSPGTEAFF. CDR3 DNA: TGTGCCAGCTCCCCGGGTACTGAAGCTTTCTTT.

V and J are TRBV4-2 and TRBJ2-7; 10 bases align to TRBD2. V shed 0 bases, J shed 3 bases, and the junction held 8 bases outside the gene matches. Per the germline V gene, CDR1 is LGHNA and CDR2 is YNFKEQ. The CDR3 totals 17 residues. CDR3 loop: CASSQDYASGGNYEQYF. For the CDR3, the DNA is TGTGCCAGCAGCCAAGATTATGCTAGCGGGGGTAACTACGAGCAGTACTTC.

The chain uses TRBV5-4 and TRBJ2-7; maybe TRBD2 (5 bases). Trimming shortened V by 5 bases and J by 10 bases, and 19 bases separated the two germline ends. The germline V gene encodes CDR1 SGHNT and CDR2 YYREEE (reference sequence). The CDR3 consists of 13 residues. The CDR3 sequence: CASRSTRTSQQYF. As DNA, the CDR3 is TGTGCCAGCAGGTCTACGAGGACTTCGCAACAGTACTTC.

This clone has a handful of counts. An end of the junction does not agree with germline; a read error may underlie this. This CDR3 is also generated by other DNA sequences in the sample. The chain links TRBV4-1 to TRBJ1-1; D might be TRBD1 (5 bases). This CDR3 has 12 residues. The V gene's germline CDR1 is MGHRA and CDR2 YSYEKL. The CDR3 region has the DNA TGTGCCAGCAGCCAGGGCAGCACTGAAGCTTTCTTT. It is translated as CASSQGSTEAFF.

About this clone: Within the sample, other DNA sequences also encode this same CDR3. The chain employs TRBV9 and TRBJ1-2, with D perhaps matching TRBD1 (5 bases). The germline V and J ends were trimmed by 0 bases and 3 bases, with 6 bases remaining between them. Germline V gene sequence: CDR1 SGDLS, CDR2 YYNGEE. There are 13 residues in the CDR3. The CDR3 sequence: CASSVGGDYGYTF. The DNA of the CDR3 is TGTGCCAGCAGCGTAGGGGGGGACTATGGCTACACCTTC.

This clone was seen a few times. V and J are TRBV7-9 and TRBJ1-6; D gene uncertain. The CDR3 runs 15 residues. The V gene's germline CDR1 is SEHNR and CDR2 FQNEAQ (reference sequence). V was clipped by 5 bases and J by 6 bases, with 14 bases between them. For the CDR3, the DNA is TGTGCCAGCAGCGAAGATAGAGGGTTTAATTCACCCCTCCACTTT. This sequence encodes CASSEDRGFNSPLHF. The full variable domain, in which reference TRBV7-9 and TRBJ1-6 provide the parts outside the CDR3, is DTGVSQNPRHKITKRGQNVTFRCDPISEHNRLYWYRQTLGQGPEFLTYFQNEAQLEKSRLLSDRFSAERPKGSFSTLEIQRTEQGDSAMYLCASSEDRGFNSPLHFGNGTRLTVT.

This chain connects TRBV27 to TRBJ2-7; TRBD2 matches 8 bases. The germline CDR1 and CDR2 sequences are MNHEY and SMNVEV (reference sequence). The ends lost 2 bases at V and 2 bases at J; junction bases unmatched: 8. This CDR3 has 16 residues. In DNA form, the CDR3 reads TGTGCCAGCAGTTTAACGGGGGGGGAGGTGGCCTACGAGCAGTACTTC. As protein: CASSLTGGEVAYEQYF.

V and J are TRBV10-2 and TRBJ2-1; D perhaps matches TRBD1 (6 bases). Per germline, CDR1 WSHSY and CDR2 SAAADI. V gave up 6 bases and J gave up 3 bases, with 15 bases separating them. The CDR3 sequence is 15 residues long. The CDR3: CASRRGGIRYNEQFF. In DNA, the CDR3 is TGCGCCAGCAGGAGAGGGGGTATTCGCTACAATGAGCAGTTCTTC.

This clone was recorded only once. The CDR3 protein is CATSSQDLSSYNEQFF. The CDR3 bases are TGTGCCACCAGCAGCCAGGACTTGTCCTCCTACAATGAGCAGTTCTTC. The rearrangement links TRBV15 to TRBJ2-1, with D possibly being TRBD2 (5 bases). The CDR3 is 16 residues long. The V gene's germline CDR1 is LNHNV and CDR2 YYDKDF (reference sequence). Trimming took off 3 bases at V and 0 bases at J, with 12 bases between the two ends.

The V call is TRBV6-5, the J call TRBJ2-2; possible D gene TRBD2, 5 bases. The CDR3 loop spans 14 amino acids. Trimming removed 2 bases at V and 4 bases at J, with 8 bases between. Germline loops: CDR1 MNHEY, CDR2 SVGAGI. The CDR3 DNA is TGTGCCAGCAGTTACGGGCGGGTCACCGGGGAGCTGTTTTTT. It codes for CASSYGRVTGELFF.

For the CDR3, the DNA is TGCGCCAGCAGCCCCACTCCGGGACAGGCTCCCTACGAGCAGTACTTC. Amino acid sequence: CASSPTPGQAPYEQYF. V is TRBV5-1 and J is TRBJ2-7, with TRBD1 matching 8 bases. Losses at the gene ends were 4 bases for V and 2 bases for J; bases not matched to a gene: 11. CDR1 SGHRS and CDR2 YFSETQ come from the germline V gene. CDR3 length equals 16 residues.

This sequence joins TRBV4-1 and TRBJ2-7, with a possible D match to TRBD1 (6 bases). The ends were cut back, 4 bases at V and 4 bases at J, with 14 bases in the middle. Germline V gene sequence: CDR1 MGHRA, CDR2 YSYEKL. The CDR3 runs to 14 residues. CDR3 sequence (DNA): TGCGCCAGCAGCCGAGGGACACAGGAGTACGAGCAGTACTTC. Protein product: CASSRGTQEYEQYF.

The rearrangement links TRBV11-2 to TRBJ1-1; D not certain. Trimming left V 1 base short and J 3 bases short, with 6 bases between. Germline CDR1 SGHAT, CDR2 FQNNGV. This CDR3 is 13 amino acids long. The CDR3 sequence: CASSLVQYTEAFF. DNA of the CDR3: TGTGCCAGCAGCTTAGTACAGTACACTGAAGCTTTCTTT.

The chain carries TRBV5-4 and TRBJ2-1; D is unclear. Germline V gene sequence: CDR1 SGHNT, CDR2 YYREEE (reference sequence). V was cut by 5 bases and J by 5 bases, with 20 bases left in between. CDR3 length equals 16 residues. This chain's CDR3 is CASSSDRGARHNEQFF. CDR3 nucleotide sequence: TGTGCCAGCAGTTCTGACCGAGGAGCTCGACACAATGAGCAGTTCTTC.

This clone is labeled as medium-sized. This chain links TRBV6-6 with TRBJ2-1; 7 nucleotides line up with TRBD1. The CDR3 length is 14 residues. V lost 3 bases, J lost 2 bases, and 1 base stayed unmatched. CDR1 is MNHNY and CDR2 is SVGAGI in the germline V gene (reference sequence). The DNA for the CDR3 is TGTGCCAGCAGTTATCAGGGGGCCTACAATGAGCAGTTCTTC. It is translated as CASSYQGAYNEQFF.